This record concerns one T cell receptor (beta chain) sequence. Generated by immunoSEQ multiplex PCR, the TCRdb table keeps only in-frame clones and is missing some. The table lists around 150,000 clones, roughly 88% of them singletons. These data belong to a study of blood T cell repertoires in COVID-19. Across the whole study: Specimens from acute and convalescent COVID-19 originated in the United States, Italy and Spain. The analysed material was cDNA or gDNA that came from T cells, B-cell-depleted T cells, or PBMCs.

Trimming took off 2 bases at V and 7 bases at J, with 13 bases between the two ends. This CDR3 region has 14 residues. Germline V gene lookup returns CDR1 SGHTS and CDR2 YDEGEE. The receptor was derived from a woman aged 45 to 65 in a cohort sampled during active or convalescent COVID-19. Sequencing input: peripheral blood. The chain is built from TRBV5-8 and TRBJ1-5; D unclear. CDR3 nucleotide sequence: TGTGCCAGCAGCTTCCAGGTCTCAGGACAGCCCCAGCATTTT. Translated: CASSFQVSGQPQHF.